This paragraph covers one T cell receptor (beta chain) sequence. This entry belongs to a study of blood T cell repertoires in COVID-19. Germline CDR1 WNHNN, CDR2 SYGVQD (reference sequence). Between the trimmed V and J ends, which lost 8 bases and 1 base, there was a span of 11 bases. The CDR3 has 13 residues. Method: immunoSEQ multiplex PCR; TCRdb's copy keeps in-frame clones and lacks some. The data show 200,000 to 250,000 clones, 82% seen once. The rearrangement links TRBV10-1 to TRBJ1-1, with a tentative D call TRBD1 (6 bases). The sequencing sample was made of peripheral blood. The TCR comes from a woman aged 70-85 years with COVID-19, enrolled during active disease. The CDR3 coding sequence is TGCGCCAGCCAACAGGGATGGAACACTGAAGCTTTCTTT. It translates to CASQQGWNTEAFF.